This TCR beta chain was identified in a study of beta chain features in type 1 diabetes. The wider study: Patients shared similar age, gender and cell yields with healthy donors. Analysis included over 100,000,000 sorted cells drawn from all samples.

Purity exceeding 95% was reached by all sorted populations. This clone was counted only a few times. V was cut by 0 bases and J by 4 bases, with 9 bases left in between. CDR1 and CDR2 (germline): KGHSH, LQKENI. The CDR3 length is 14 residues. The investigators reverse transcribed all of the isolated RNA, so they sequenced expressed TCRB transcripts. TCRdb's table, derived via immunoSEQ multiplex PCR, lists solely in-frame clones and lacks some. The data show 300,000 to 400,000 clones, with over 10% seen just once and 0.015% to 0.02% held by the top ten. The receptor was derived from a man younger than 35 in good health. The chain couples TRBV18 to TRBJ1-2; D is unclear. Sequencing was carried out using naive CD4+ T cells from blood. The CDR3 coding sequence is TGTGCCAGCTCACCACCTCGTCACAGCTATGGCTACACCTTC. This translates into CASSPPRHSYGYTF.